One and the same sample provided the 16 T cell receptor beta chains below, sequenced in a study of identical twins. TCRdb itself ran the 5' RACE reads through MiXCR, one entry per CDR3 protein. This table has hundreds of thousands of distinct CDR3 sequences, about 22% appearing once. The sample was also linked to a second study, of yellow fever vaccine responses in identical twins.

Sequences were obtained from CD4+ T cells sorted from blood. The receptors here all came from a woman aged 18-30 years in good health.

A few counts support this clonotype. The chain links TRBV5-1 to TRBJ2-2, with D perhaps being TRBD1 or TRBD2 (5 bases each). The germline gives CDR1 SGHRS, CDR2 YFSETQ. V lost 5 bases and J 7 bases, leaving 21 bases between the germline ends. CDR3 length: 16 amino acids. The chain's CDR3 is CASRMGVVGQVGELFF. For the CDR3, the DNA is TGCGCCAGCAGGATGGGGGTCGTGGGGCAAGTCGGGGAGCTGTTTTTT.

This chain uses TRBV6-1 with TRBJ2-1; D remains unclear. The V and J ends lost 6 bases and 4 bases respectively, with 10 bases between them. Germline assignment: CDR1 MNHNS and CDR2 SASEGT. The CDR3 is made up of 13 amino acids. CDR3 amino acids: CASRAPRYNEQFF. CDR3 coding DNA: TGTGCCAGCAGGGCTCCCCGGTACAATGAGCAGTTCTTC.

The chain uses TRBV2 and TRBJ2-5; 7 bases align to TRBD2. This CDR3 spans 13 amino acids. Germline lookup yields CDR1 SNHLY and CDR2 FYNNEI. V lost 10 bases and J lost 4; bases outside the gene matches: 9. The CDR3 sequence: CATQGSGVETQYF. CDR3 coding DNA: TGTGCCACCCAAGGAAGCGGGGTAGAGACCCAGTACTTC. Using reference TRBV2 and TRBJ2-5 for the parts outside the CDR3, the full variable domain is EPEVTQTPSHQVTQMGQEVILRCVPISNHLYFYWYRQILGQKVEFLVSFYNNEISEKSEIFDDQFSVERPDGSNFTLKIRSTKLEDSAMYFCATQGSGVETQYFGPGTRLLVL.

This clonotype was seen a handful of times. The chain recombines TRBV28 with TRBJ2-3, with unresolved D. CDR1 and CDR2 from the germline V gene are MDHEN and SYDVKM. The CDR3 covers 15 residues. V was shortened by 1 base and J by 2 bases, with 10 bases between the two germline ends. The CDR3 here is CASSLSSPTTDTQYF. Here the CDR3 DNA reads TGTGCCAGCAGTTTATCGAGTCCAACCACAGATACGCAGTATTTT.

This clonotype was seen more than once but under ten times. The chain employs TRBV5-1 and TRBJ2-5; tentative D call: TRBD1 (6 bases). Trimming stripped 4 bases from V and 5 bases from J, with 15 bases between. Germline-derived CDR1 and CDR2 are SGHRS and YFSETQ. This CDR3 region has 14 residues. DNA for the CDR3: TGCGCCAGCAGCACAACAGGGAACGCGGAGACCCAGTACTTC. Encoded protein: CASSTTGNAETQYF.

This clonotype has a handful of counts. The chain links TRBV11-2 to TRBJ2-2, with a possible D match to TRBD2 (6 bases). CDR1 is SGHAT, CDR2 FQNNGV, per germline. This CDR3 has 20 residues. V lost 6 bases and J 1 base, leaving 27 bases between the germline ends. The CDR3 sequence is CASSRAYFRGAGGNTGELFF. The CDR3 DNA reads TGTGCCAGCAGTCGCGCTTATTTCCGGGGAGCGGGTGGGAACACCGGGGAGCTGTTTTTT.

The chain combines TRBV5-1 with TRBJ2-3, with D uncertain. V gave up 0 bases and J gave up 5 bases, with 13 bases separating them. The germline CDR1 and CDR2 sequences are SGHRS and YFSETQ. The CDR3 extends over 15 amino acids. CDR3 DNA: TGCGCCAGCAGCTTGGAGGGAAGGGTTATAGATACGCAGTATTTT. Protein sequence: CASSLEGRVIDTQYF.

This clonotype was seen repeatedly, ten times or more. V gene TRBV12-3 or TRBV12-4 combines with J gene TRBJ2-1; D perhaps matches TRBD2 (5 bases). The V end lost 3 bases, the J end lost 3 bases, and 6 bases lay between the germline ends. The CDR3 runs to 13 residues. CDR3 protein: CASSFRDYNEQFF. CDR3 coding DNA: TGTGCCAGCAGTTTCCGGGACTACAATGAGCAGTTCTTC.

For the CDR3, the DNA is TGTGCCAGCAGTTCCTCCGGGACAGGGATCGAGCAGTACTTC. Its protein product is CASSSSGTGIEQYF. The rearrangement links TRBV6-5 to TRBJ2-7; TRBD1 matches 9 bases. V was pared by 4 bases and J by 6 bases, with 7 bases of the junction left unmatched. The V gene's germline CDR1 is MNHEY and CDR2 SVGAGI. CDR3 length equals 14 residues.

This chain connects TRBV20-1 to TRBJ2-1, with 11 bases aligning to TRBD2. From germline, CDR1 is DFQATT and CDR2 SNEGSKA (reference sequence). The trim removed 4 bases at V and 4 bases at J, leaving 9 bases unmatched. The CDR3 is 16 residues long. For the CDR3, the DNA is TGCAGTGCTAAACGGGGGGGGACTAGCGGATACAATGAGCAGTTCTTC. Amino acids: CSAKRGGTSGYNEQFF.

The rearrangement links TRBV12-3 or TRBV12-4 to TRBJ2-3; 8 positions match TRBD2. V lost 3 bases and J lost 0; bases outside the gene matches: 5. This CDR3 is 16 amino acids long. The CDR3 protein is CASSLLAGLSTDTQYF. DNA of the CDR3: TGTGCCAGCAGTTTGTTAGCGGGATTAAGCACAGATACGCAGTATTTT.

The rearrangement uses TRBV3-1 and TRBJ2-1, with 11 bases that match TRBD2. The CDR3 totals 18 residues. The germline V gene encodes CDR1 LGHDT and CDR2 YNNKEL (reference sequence). The J segment lost 7 bases and the V segment lost 0 bases, leaving 11 bases of the junction unmatched. CDR3 sequence reads: CASSQDRGLAGGRNEQFF. The CDR3 nucleotides are TGTGCCAGCAGCCAAGATCGCGGGCTAGCGGGGGGTAGAAATGAGCAGTTCTTC.

This clonotype showed up just a few times. The chain carries TRBV12-3 or TRBV12-4 and TRBJ2-5; D perhaps matches TRBD1 (6 bases). The V end lost 6 bases, the J end lost 2 bases, and 10 bases lay between the germline ends. The CDR3 spans 13 residues. The CDR3 here is CASRSGQQETQYF. The CDR3 bases are TGTGCCAGCAGGTCCGGACAGCAAGAGACCCAGTACTTC.

This clonotype was seen more than once but under ten times. The chain employs TRBV20-1 and TRBJ2-3; a weak D match, TRBD1 (6 bases). V was shortened by 0 bases and J by 1 base, with 11 bases between the two germline ends. CDR3 length: 15 amino acids. Germline CDR1 and CDR2: DFQATT and SNEGSKA (reference sequence). Written as DNA, the CDR3 is TGCAGTGCTAGAGATCGGAACAGGGGCACAGATACGCAGTATTTT. Protein: CSARDRNRGTDTQYF.

The gene calls are TRBV24-1 and TRBJ2-7; no reliable D call. The length of the CDR3 is 14 residues. In germline, CDR1 is KGHDR, CDR2 SFDVKD. Between the trimmed V and J ends, which lost 4 bases and 2 bases, there was a span of 11 bases. CDR3 residues: CATSEPGPTYEQYF. The CDR3 DNA reads TGTGCCACCAGTGAACCCGGACCGACCTACGAGCAGTACTTC.

This clonotype was detected only a few times. This CDR3 reads CASSPRGGDFYEQYV. CDR3 in DNA: TGTGCCAGCTCACCAAGGGGGGGAGACTTCTACGAGCAGTACGTC. The chain is built from TRBV18 and TRBJ2-7, with D perhaps TRBD2 (7 bases). CDR3 size: 15 residues. Germline assignment: CDR1 KGHSH and CDR2 LQKENI. The germline V and J ends were trimmed by 2 bases and 3 bases, with 14 bases remaining between them.